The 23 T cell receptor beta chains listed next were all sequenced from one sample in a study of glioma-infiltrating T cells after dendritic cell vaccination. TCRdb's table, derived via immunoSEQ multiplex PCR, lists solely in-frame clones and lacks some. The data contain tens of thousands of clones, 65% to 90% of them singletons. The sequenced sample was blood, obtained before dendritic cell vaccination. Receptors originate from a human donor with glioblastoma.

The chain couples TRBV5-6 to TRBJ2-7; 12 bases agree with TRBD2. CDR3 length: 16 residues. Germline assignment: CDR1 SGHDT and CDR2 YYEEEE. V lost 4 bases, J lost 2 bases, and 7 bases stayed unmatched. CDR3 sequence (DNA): TGTGCCAGCAGCCCGGGACTAGCGGGTACCACCTACGAGCAGTACTTC. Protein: CASSPGLAGTTYEQYF.

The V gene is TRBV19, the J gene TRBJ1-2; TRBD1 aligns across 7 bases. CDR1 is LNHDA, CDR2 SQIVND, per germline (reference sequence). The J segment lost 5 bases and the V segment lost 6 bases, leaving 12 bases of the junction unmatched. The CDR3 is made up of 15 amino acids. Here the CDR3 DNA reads TGTGCCAGTAGCTCACCGGGACAGACAAGGTATGGCTACACCTTC. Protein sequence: CASSSPGQTRYGYTF.

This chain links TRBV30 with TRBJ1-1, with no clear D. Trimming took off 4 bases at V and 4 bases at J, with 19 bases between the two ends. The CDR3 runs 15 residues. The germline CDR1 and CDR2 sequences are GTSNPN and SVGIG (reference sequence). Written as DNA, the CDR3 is TGTGCCTGGAAAGGTGTGGCGGGGAAGGGCACTGAAGCTTTCTTT. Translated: CAWKGVAGKGTEAFF.

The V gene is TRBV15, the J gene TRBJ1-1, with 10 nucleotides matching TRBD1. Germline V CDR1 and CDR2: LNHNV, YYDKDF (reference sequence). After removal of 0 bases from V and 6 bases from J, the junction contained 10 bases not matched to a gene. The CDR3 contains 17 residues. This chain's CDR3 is CATSRDLTDRGRAEAFF. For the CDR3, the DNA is TGTGCCACCAGCAGAGACCTTACGGACAGGGGGAGGGCTGAAGCTTTCTTT.

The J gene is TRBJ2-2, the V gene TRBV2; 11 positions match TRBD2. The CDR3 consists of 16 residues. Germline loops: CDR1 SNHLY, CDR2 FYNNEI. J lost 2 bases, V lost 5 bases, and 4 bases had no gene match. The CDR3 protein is CASSPTSGGNTGELFF. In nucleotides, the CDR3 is TGTGCCAGCAGTCCAACTAGCGGGGGAAACACCGGGGAGCTGTTTTTT.

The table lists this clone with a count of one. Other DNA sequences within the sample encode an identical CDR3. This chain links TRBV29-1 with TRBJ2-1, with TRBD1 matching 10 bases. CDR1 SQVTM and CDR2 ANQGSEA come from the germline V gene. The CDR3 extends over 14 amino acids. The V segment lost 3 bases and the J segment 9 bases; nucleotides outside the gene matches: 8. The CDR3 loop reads CSVDRTGGSGEQFF. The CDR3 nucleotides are TGCAGCGTTGATAGGACAGGGGGAAGCGGTGAGCAGTTCTTC.

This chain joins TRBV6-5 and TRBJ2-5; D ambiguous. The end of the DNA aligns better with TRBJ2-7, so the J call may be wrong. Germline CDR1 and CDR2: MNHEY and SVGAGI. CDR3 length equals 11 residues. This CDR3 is CASSHKSEQYF. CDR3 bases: TGTGCCAGCAGCCACAAGAGCGAGCAGTACTTC.

CDR3 in amino acids: CASSLGGQGSTDTQYF. The CDR3 DNA reads as TGTGCCAGCAGCTTAGGGGGACAGGGAAGCACAGATACGCAGTATTTT. The chain combines TRBV7-3 with TRBJ2-3; 9 bases align to TRBD1. From germline, CDR1 is SGHTA and CDR2 FQGTGA. The CDR3 sequence is 16 residues long. V shed 2 bases and J 0 bases; nucleotides not matched to a gene: 3.

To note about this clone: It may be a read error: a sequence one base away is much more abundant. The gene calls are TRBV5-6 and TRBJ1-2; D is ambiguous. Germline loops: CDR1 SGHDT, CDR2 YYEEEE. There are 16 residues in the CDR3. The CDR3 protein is CAGSSQEHLSYYGYTF. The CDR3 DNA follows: TGTGCCGGCAGCTCCCAAGAACATTTAAGTTACTATGGCTACACCTTC.

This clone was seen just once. The CDR3 nucleotides read TGTGCCAGTAGCGCGGGACAGCATAGCAATCAGCCCCAGCATTTT. Protein: CASSAGQHSNQPQHF. The rearrangement joins TRBV19 to TRBJ1-5, with 7 bases matching TRBD1. CDR1 LNHDA and CDR2 SQIVND come from the germline V gene (reference sequence). J was trimmed by 0 bases and V by 6 bases; bases with no gene match: 5. The CDR3 is 15 amino acids. Complete variable domain (other parts from reference TRBV19 and TRBJ1-5): DGGITQSPKYLFRKEGQNVTLSCEQNLNHDAMYWYRQDPGQGLRLIYYSQIVNDFQKGDIAEGYSVSREKKESFPLTVTSAQKNPTAFYLCASSAGQHSNQPQHFGDGTRLSIL.

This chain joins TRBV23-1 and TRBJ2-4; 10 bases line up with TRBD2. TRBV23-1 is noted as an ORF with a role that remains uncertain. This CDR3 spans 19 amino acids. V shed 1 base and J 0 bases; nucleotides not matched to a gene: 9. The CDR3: CASSQCQRGGPLAKNIQYF. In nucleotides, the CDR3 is TGCGCCAGCAGTCAATGTCAGCGGGGGGGCCCTTTAGCCAAAAACATTCAGTACTTC.

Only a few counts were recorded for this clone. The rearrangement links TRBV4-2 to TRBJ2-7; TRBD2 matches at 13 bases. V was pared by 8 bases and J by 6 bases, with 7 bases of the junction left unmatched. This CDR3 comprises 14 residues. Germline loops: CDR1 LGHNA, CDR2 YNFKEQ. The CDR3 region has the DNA TGTGCCAGCCGCTCGGGACTAGCGGGGAGCGAGCAGTACTTC. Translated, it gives CASRSGLAGSEQYF.

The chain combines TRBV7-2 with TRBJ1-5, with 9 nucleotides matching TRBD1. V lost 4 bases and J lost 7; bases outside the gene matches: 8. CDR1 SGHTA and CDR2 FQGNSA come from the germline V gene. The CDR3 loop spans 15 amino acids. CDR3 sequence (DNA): TGTGCCAGCAGCTCATACGGGACAGGGTTCCAGCCCCAGCATTTT. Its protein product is CASSSYGTGFQPQHF.

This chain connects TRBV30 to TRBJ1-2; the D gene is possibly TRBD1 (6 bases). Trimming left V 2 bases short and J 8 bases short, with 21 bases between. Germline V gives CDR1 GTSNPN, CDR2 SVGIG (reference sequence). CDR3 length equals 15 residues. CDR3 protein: CAWSPPQDRRLGYTF. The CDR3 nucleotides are TGTGCCTGGAGTCCACCCCAAGACAGGCGCTTGGGCTACACCTTC.

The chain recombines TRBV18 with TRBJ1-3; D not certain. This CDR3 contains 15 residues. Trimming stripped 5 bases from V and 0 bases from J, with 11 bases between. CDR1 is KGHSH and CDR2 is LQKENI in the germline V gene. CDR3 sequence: CASSLGLPSGNTIYF. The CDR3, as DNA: TGTGCCAGCTCATTGGGCTTGCCCTCTGGAAACACCATATATTTT. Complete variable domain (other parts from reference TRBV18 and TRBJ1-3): NAGVMQNPRHLVRRRGQEARLRCSPMKGHSHVYWYRQLPEEGLKFMVYLQKENIIDESGMPKERFSAEFPKEGPSILRIQQVVRGDSAAYFCASSLGLPSGNTIYFGEGSWLTVV.

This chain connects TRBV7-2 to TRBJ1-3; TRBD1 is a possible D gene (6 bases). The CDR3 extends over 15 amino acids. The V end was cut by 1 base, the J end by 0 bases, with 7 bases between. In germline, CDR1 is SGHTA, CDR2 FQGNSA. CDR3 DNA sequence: TGTGCCAGCAGCTTAGAGGGGGACTCTGGAAACACCATATATTTT. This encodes CASSLEGDSGNTIYF.

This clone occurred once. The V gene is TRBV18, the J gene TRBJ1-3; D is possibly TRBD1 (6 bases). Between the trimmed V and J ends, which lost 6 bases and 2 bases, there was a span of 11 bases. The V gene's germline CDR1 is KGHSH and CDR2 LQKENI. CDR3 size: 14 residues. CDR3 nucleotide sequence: TGTGCCAGCTCCGAAACAGGGACTGGAAACACCATATATTTT. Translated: CASSETGTGNTIYF.

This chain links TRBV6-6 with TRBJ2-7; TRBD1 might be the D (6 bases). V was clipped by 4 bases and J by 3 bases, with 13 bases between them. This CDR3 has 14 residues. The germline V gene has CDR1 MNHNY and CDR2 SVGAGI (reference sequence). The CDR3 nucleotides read TGTGCCAGCAGTTCAGGACAGAGACACTACGAGCAGTACTTC. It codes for CASSSGQRHYEQYF.

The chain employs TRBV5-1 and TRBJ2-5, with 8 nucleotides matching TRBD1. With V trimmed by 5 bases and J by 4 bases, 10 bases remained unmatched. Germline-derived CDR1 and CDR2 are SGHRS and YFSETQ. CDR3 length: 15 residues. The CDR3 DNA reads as TGCGCCAGCAGGCCTGACAGGGGAGGAAGAGAGACCCAGTACTTC. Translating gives CASRPDRGGRETQYF.

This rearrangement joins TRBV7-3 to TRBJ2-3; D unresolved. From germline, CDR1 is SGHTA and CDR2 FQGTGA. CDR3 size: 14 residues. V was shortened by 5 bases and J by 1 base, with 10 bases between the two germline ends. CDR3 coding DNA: TGTGCCAGCAGCCTCCTACCGGGCACAGATACGCAGTATTTT. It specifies CASSLLPGTDTQYF.

The CDR3 DNA reads as TGTGCCACCCCGTCGGGTAGCCAAGATACGCAGTATTTT. Amino acid sequence: CATPSGSQDTQYF. This rearrangement joins TRBV2 to TRBJ2-3, with D hard to call. The CDR3 totals 13 residues. The germline CDR1 and CDR2 sequences are SNHLY and FYNNEI. The V and J ends lost 10 bases and 5 bases respectively, with 16 bases between them.

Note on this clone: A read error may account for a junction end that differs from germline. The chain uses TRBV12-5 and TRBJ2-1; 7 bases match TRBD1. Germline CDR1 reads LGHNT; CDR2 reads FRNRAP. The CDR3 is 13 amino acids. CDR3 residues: CASGPGQMDPGIF. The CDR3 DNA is TGTGCTAGTGGTCCGGGACAGATGGACCCCGGGATCTTC.

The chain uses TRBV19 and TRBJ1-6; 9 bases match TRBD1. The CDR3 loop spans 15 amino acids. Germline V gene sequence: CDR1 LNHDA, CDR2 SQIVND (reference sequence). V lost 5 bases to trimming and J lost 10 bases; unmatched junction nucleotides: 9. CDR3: CASSVAGTGLSPLHF. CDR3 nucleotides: TGTGCCAGTAGTGTCGCCGGGACAGGGCTCTCACCCCTCCACTTT.